The source of this TCR beta chain is a study of CD8 T cells in Susac syndrome. Study-level points and caveats: That the number of individuals in its TCR sequencing and HLA analysis was relatively small was acknowledged by the study.

With random hexamers, reverse transcription was performed on about 0.45 to 1 ug of RNA. By means of immunoSEQ multiplex PCR, TCR beta CDR3 spanning 54 Vbeta and 13 Jbeta underwent amplification. TCRdb processed the immunoSEQ multiplex PCR reads anew with MiXCR; each CDR3 protein has one entry. This repertoire shows roughly 190,000 distinct CDR3 sequences, around 93% found once; its top ten account for 0.09% to 0.12%. The study used healthy donors as controls matched for age and sex. Regarding this clonotype: What it binds is unknown.

CDR3 length: 18 residues. From germline, CDR1 is ENHRY and CDR2 SYGVKD. V lost 4 bases, J lost 0 bases, and 9 bases stayed unmatched. V is TRBV10-3 and J is TRBJ2-3, with TRBD2 identical over 11 bases. The TCR sequence derives from a human donor in good health. Sequencing input: CD4+ T cells from PBMCs. DNA of the CDR3: TGTGCCATCAGTGTTGGGACTAGCGGTTCTACTAGCACAGATACGCAGTATTTT. Its protein is CAISVGTSGSTSTDTQYF.